These T cell receptor beta chains were read from a single sample in a study of blood T cell repertoires in COVID-19. Sequencing used immunoSEQ multiplex PCR; TCRdb keeps in-frame clones, though not all of them. The profile shows some 210,000 clones, around four fifths of them singletons. Input material: peripheral blood. These receptors came from a woman aged 45-65 years with active or convalescent COVID-19. Both conserved end residues are part of each CDR3. Fields, in order: CDR3 DNA, CDR3 protein, clone size, V gene, D gene, J gene. A D gene is named only where the DNA matches it firmly. Clone size is shown for a subset of rows, as once, few, many or a class of expanded clone.

cdr3_nt: TGCGCCAGCACCTCAACAGGGTCGTTATTCCCAGATACGCAGTATTTT; cdr3_aa: CASTSTGSLFPDTQYF; clone_size: -; v_call: TRBV5-1; d_call: -; j_call: TRBJ2-3
cdr3_nt: TGTGCTAGAGAAGGGACAGGGGTGGATGGCTACACCTTC; cdr3_aa: CAREGTGVDGYTF; clone_size: -; v_call: TRBV6-5; d_call: TRBD1; j_call: TRBJ1-2
cdr3_nt: TGTGCCAGCAGCAGATCCCTAGCGGGGGGCTACAATGAGCAGTTCTTC; cdr3_aa: CASSRSLAGGYNEQFF; clone_size: -; v_call: TRBV7-2; d_call: TRBD2; j_call: TRBJ2-1
cdr3_nt: TGTGCCAGCAGCGAACAGGGCCAGCCCCAGCATTTT; cdr3_aa: CASSEQGQPQHF; clone_size: -; v_call: TRBV5-5; d_call: -; j_call: TRBJ1-5
cdr3_nt: TGCGCCAGCAGCGACCGGGATTTTTATCTAGCTACAGATACGCAGTATTTT; cdr3_aa: CASSDRDFYLATDTQYF; clone_size: -; v_call: TRBV4-1; d_call: -; j_call: TRBJ2-3
cdr3_nt: TGTGCCAGCATCCTAGGGGGACAGGCCACTGAAGCTTTCTTT; cdr3_aa: CASILGGQATEAFF; clone_size: -; v_call: TRBV6-5; d_call: TRBD1; j_call: TRBJ1-1
cdr3_nt: TGTGCCAGCAGCTTAGGACTAGCGGGAGGTTGGGACTACGAGCAGTACTTC; cdr3_aa: CASSLGLAGGWDYEQYF; clone_size: few; v_call: TRBV7-9; d_call: TRBD2; j_call: TRBJ2-7
cdr3_nt: TGTGCCAGCAGTCGGGACTCACGGGGTGAGCAGTTCTTC; cdr3_aa: CASSRDSRGEQFF; clone_size: once; v_call: TRBV6-5; d_call: -; j_call: TRBJ2-1
cdr3_nt: TGTGCCAGCACCCTACCAAGGACAGGCACCTACGAGCAGTACTTC; cdr3_aa: CASTLPRTGTYEQYF; clone_size: -; v_call: TRBV28; d_call: TRBD1; j_call: TRBJ2-7
cdr3_nt: TGTGCCAGCAGCCAATGGAGTTCTGGAAACACCATATATTTT; cdr3_aa: CASSQWSSGNTIYF; clone_size: -; v_call: TRBV16; d_call: -; j_call: TRBJ1-3